The 18 T cell receptor beta chains given below trace back to one sample, sequenced in a study of T-cell reconstitution after alpha-beta-depleted transplantation in children. Unique molecular identifiers were incorporated during preparation of the TCRbeta library. A single record per CDR3 protein comes from TCRdb applying MiXCR to the PCR reads. Here the sample spans roughly 500,000 distinct CDR3 sequences, about 33% being singletons. The material sequenced was PBMCs from the stem cell graft donor, taken from the stem cell graft. The receptors originated from a human donor who donated a stem cell graft to a child with aplastic anemia.

The V gene is TRBV29-1, the J gene TRBJ2-1; D is unclear. Germline lookup yields CDR1 SQVTM and CDR2 ANQGSEA. The CDR3 runs to 9 residues. Trimming removed 3 bases at V and 8 bases at J, with 2 bases between. CDR3 protein: CSVDHEQFF. The CDR3, as DNA: TGCAGCGTTGATCATGAGCAGTTCTTC.

The chain links TRBV18 to TRBJ2-7, with 8 bases lining up with TRBD1. This CDR3 has 14 amino acids. Germline assignment: CDR1 KGHSH and CDR2 LQKENI. V was pared by 3 bases and J by 2 bases, with 3 bases of the junction left unmatched. The CDR3 protein is CASSPTDRAYEQYF. CDR3 sequence (DNA): TGTGCCAGCTCACCGACGGACAGGGCCTACGAGCAGTACTTC.

This clonotype was detected ten times or more. The rearrangement uses TRBV6-5 and TRBJ1-2; D gene ambiguous. Trimming cost V 2 bases and J 6 bases, with 16 bases left between them. This CDR3 region has 15 residues. Per germline, CDR1 MNHEY and CDR2 SVGAGI. This chain's CDR3 is CASSYTSPWADGYTF. The CDR3 DNA reads as TGTGCCAGCAGTTACACTAGTCCTTGGGCGGATGGCTACACCTTC.

This chain links TRBV6-2 or TRBV6-3 with TRBJ2-1; 10 nucleotides agree with TRBD2. Germline CDR1 reads MNHEY; CDR2 reads SVGEGT. The V segment lost 7 bases and the J segment 8 bases; nucleotides outside the gene matches: 20. The CDR3 totals 18 residues. The CDR3 DNA follows: TGTGCCAGCACCGTCGAGCCAAGCGGGAGGGGGTCGTTTGATGAGCAGTTCTTC. Its protein product is CASTVEPSGRGSFDEQFF.

This clonotype showed up just a few times. This rearrangement joins TRBV5-1 to TRBJ2-7; weak D call: TRBD1 (6 bases). This CDR3 is 14 amino acids long. The V gene's germline CDR1 is SGHRS and CDR2 YFSETQ. Trimming pared 4 bases from V and 5 bases from J, leaving 16 bases between. This CDR3 is CASSLTGFLDEQYF. CDR3 nucleotides: TGCGCCAGCAGCCTGACAGGATTTTTGGACGAGCAGTACTTC. The variable domain in full, with the rest retrieved from reference TRBV5-1 and TRBJ2-7, is KAGVTQTPRYLIKTRGQQVTLSCSPISGHRSVSWYQQTPGQGLQFLFEYFSETQRNKGNFPGRFSGRQFSNSRSEMNVSTLELGDSALYLCASSLTGFLDEQYFGPGTRLTVT.

V gene TRBV7-9 combines with J gene TRBJ1-2; TRBD1 agrees at 7 bases. With 3 bases clipped from V and 6 bases from J, the junction kept 10 bases outside the gene matches. The germline V gene has CDR1 SEHNR and CDR2 FQNEAQ (reference sequence). The CDR3 length is 15 residues. The DNA of the CDR3 is TGTGCCAGCAGCTTGGGCCTTGGGACAGAAGATGGCTACACCTTC. Residues: CASSLGLGTEDGYTF. Variable domain in full (rest from reference TRBV7-9 and TRBJ1-2): DTGVSQNPRHKITKRGQNVTFRCDPISEHNRLYWYRQTLGQGPEFLTYFQNEAQLEKSRLLSDRFSAERPKGSFSTLEIQRTEQGDSAMYLCASSLGLGTEDGYTFGSGTRLTVV.

This clonotype has a handful of counts. The CDR3 loop reads CASSFTSGVYNEQFF. CDR3 sequence (DNA): TGTGCCAGCAGTTTCACCAGCGGGGTTTACAATGAGCAGTTCTTC. The chain uses TRBV12-3 or TRBV12-4 and TRBJ2-1, with 7 bases that match TRBD2. V trimming: 3 bases; J trimming: 4 bases; junction bases outside the gene matches: 6. The CDR3 runs 15 residues.

The V call is TRBV30, the J call TRBJ1-2; D is undetermined. Looked up from germline, CDR1 is GTSNPN and CDR2 is SVGIG (reference sequence). The V and J ends lost 3 bases and 4 bases respectively, with 15 bases between them. This CDR3 is built from 14 residues. CDR3 bases: TGTGCCTGGAGCGTTGGGGTAATTGTCTATGGCTACACCTTC. Protein product: CAWSVGVIVYGYTF. Complete variable domain (other parts from reference TRBV30 and TRBJ1-2): SQTIHQWPATLVQPVGSPLSLECTVEGTSNPNLYWYRQAAGRGLQLLFYSVGIGQISSEVPQNLSASRPQDRQFILSSKKLLLSDSGFYLCAWSVGVIVYGYTFGSGTRLTVV.

The chain employs TRBV6-1 and TRBJ1-2, with 9 bases matching TRBD1. CDR1 is MNHNS, CDR2 SASEGT, per germline. CDR3 length: 14 amino acids. V gave up 2 bases and J gave up 8 bases; unmatched junction bases: 6. CDR3 coding DNA: TGTGCCAGCAGTGAATCGGGACAGGGTGAAGGCTACACCTTC. It yields the protein CASSESGQGEGYTF.

The chain couples TRBV6-5 to TRBJ2-3; a possible D gene is TRBD2 (6 bases). This CDR3 spans 14 amino acids. Germline V CDR1 and CDR2: MNHEY, SVGAGI. V was pared by 4 bases and J by 11 bases, with 19 bases between. The CDR3 DNA reads TGTGCCAGCAGTTTTTTAACCCGGGCCGGGAGGCAGTATTTT. It codes for CASSFLTRAGRQYF.

The chain is built from TRBV7-2 and TRBJ2-7, with D possibly TRBD2 on 5 matching bases. V was trimmed by 4 bases and J by 6 bases, leaving 16 bases between them. Per germline, CDR1 SGHTA and CDR2 FQGNSA. The CDR3 runs 14 residues. The CDR3 loop is CASSWAGGQSEQYV. The CDR3, as DNA: TGTGCCAGCAGCTGGGCGGGTGGGCAGTCCGAGCAGTACGTC.

This chain joins TRBV4-2 and TRBJ2-3, with D possibly being TRBD1 or TRBD2 (7 bases each). Trimming removed 2 bases at V and 1 base at J, with 13 bases between. Germline V gives CDR1 LGHNA, CDR2 YNFKEQ. CDR3 size: 16 residues. Here the CDR3 reads CASSQPSGTGTDTQYF. CDR3 sequence (DNA): TGTGCCAGCAGCCAACCAAGCGGGACAGGCACAGATACGCAGTATTTT.

This clonotype has only a few counts. CDR3 residues: CASSSPQGGTGEVSNQPQHF. In DNA, the CDR3 is TGTGCCAGCAGTTCCCCTCAAGGAGGGACAGGGGAGGTCAGCAATCAGCCCCAGCATTTT. The V call is TRBV6-2 or TRBV6-3, the J call TRBJ1-5; 10 bases are a match to TRBD1. From germline, CDR1 is MNHEY and CDR2 SVGEGT. This CDR3 comprises 20 residues. V lost 4 bases and J lost 1; bases outside the gene matches: 16.

This chain uses TRBV19 with TRBJ1-3; TRBD1 matches 8 bases. J lost 4 bases, V lost 4 bases, and 9 bases had no gene match. CDR3 length equals 16 residues. Germline CDR1 and CDR2: LNHDA and SQIVND (reference sequence). As DNA, the CDR3 is TGTGCCAGTAGTACCGGACAGGGACTGCCAGGAAACACCATATATTTT. Encoded protein: CASSTGQGLPGNTIYF.

This clonotype showed up just a few times. The genes are TRBV6-2 or TRBV6-3 and TRBJ2-1, with D uncertain. The CDR3 loop spans 11 amino acids. V was cut by 2 bases and J by 8 bases, with 4 bases left in between. The germline V gene encodes CDR1 MNHEY and CDR2 SVGEGT. The CDR3 protein is CASSYRYEQFF. In DNA form, the CDR3 reads TGTGCCAGCAGTTACAGATATGAGCAGTTCTTC.

The sample holds one count of this clonotype. The V gene is TRBV5-4, the J gene TRBJ1-2, with D possibly TRBD1 on 6 matching bases. With 4 bases removed from V and 1 base from J, the gap between germline ends came to 17 bases. CDR3 size: 16 residues. Germline V gene lookup returns CDR1 SGHNT and CDR2 YYREEE (reference sequence). This chain's CDR3 is CASSGLGGGINYGYTF. The DNA of the CDR3 is TGTGCCAGCAGCGGGTTGGGGGGGGGCATTAACTATGGCTACACCTTC.

The V call is TRBV20-1, the J call TRBJ2-1; 10 nucleotides line up with TRBD2. Germline CDR1 is DFQATT and CDR2 is SNEGSKA (reference sequence). Trimming cost V 2 bases and J 10 bases; bases outside gene matches: 8. CDR3 length: 14 amino acids. The CDR3: CSARSLAGDREQFF. In DNA, the CDR3 is TGCAGTGCTAGAAGTCTAGCGGGAGATAGGGAGCAGTTCTTC.

The chain links TRBV18 to TRBJ2-3, with a possible D match to TRBD1 (6 bases). This CDR3 region has 15 residues. Germline CDR1 reads KGHSH; CDR2 reads LQKENI. Trimming cost V 6 bases and J 0 bases, with 13 bases left between them. The CDR3 here is CASSLTGSSTDTQYF. The CDR3 DNA reads as TGTGCCAGCTCTCTGACAGGTTCTAGCACAGATACGCAGTATTTT.